Below are 15 T cell receptor beta chains sequenced from a single sample in a study of read filtering for tumor transcriptome and immune sequencing. The library was built from roughly 400 ng RNA with molecular barcoded adaptors for alpha/delta and beta/gamma chains. TCRdb re-called the reads with MiXCR, one entry per CDR3 protein. The sample yields 100,000 to 150,000 distinct CDR3 sequences, approximately 12% seen once. Sequencing was performed on a population of CD138-negative cells sorted from bone marrow. These receptors were collected from a donor at least 40 years old with multiple myeloma.

This clonotype was seen many times. This chain joins TRBV10-3 and TRBJ2-1; the D gene could be TRBD1 or TRBD2 (5 bases each). The CDR3 totals 15 residues. Trimming removed 6 bases at V and 6 bases at J, with 18 bases between. Germline V gene lookup returns CDR1 ENHRY and CDR2 SYGVKD. The CDR3 DNA sequence: TGTGCCATCAGGAGAACCGGGACCCAAGGCAATGAGCAGTTCTTC. This translates into CAIRRTGTQGNEQFF.

This clonotype has a count of ten or more. This chain links TRBV7-2 with TRBJ2-3; D might be TRBD2 (6 bases). CDR1 and CDR2 from the germline V gene are SGHTA and FQGNSA. The CDR3 spans 16 residues. Trimming stripped 1 base from V and 0 bases from J, with 11 bases between. As DNA, the CDR3 is TGTGCCAGCAGCTTAGGCCCGACTAGTAGCACAGATACGCAGTATTTT. It translates to CASSLGPTSSTDTQYF.

This clonotype was counted ten times or more. CDR3 residues: CASSLGIGQRPSSYNEQFF. The CDR3, as DNA: TGCGCCAGCAGCTTGGGGATCGGGCAGCGTCCGAGCTCCTACAATGAGCAGTTCTTC. The gene calls are TRBV5-1 and TRBJ2-1; D is unresolved. This CDR3 is 19 amino acids long. Germline values: CDR1 SGHRS, CDR2 YFSETQ. V was clipped by 0 bases and J by 0 bases, with 19 bases between them.

This clonotype was seen repeatedly, ten times or more. The rearrangement links TRBV12-3 or TRBV12-4 to TRBJ2-5; D is unresolved. The CDR3 sequence is 15 residues long. The germline V and J ends were trimmed by 6 bases and 1 base, with 15 bases remaining between them. CDR3 loop: CASRTGWGSQETQYF. The CDR3 DNA reads as TGTGCCAGCAGAACCGGGTGGGGTTCCCAAGAGACCCAGTACTTC.

This clonotype was counted at least ten times. The CDR3 loop reads CASKVVREFDEQFF. The CDR3 region has the DNA TGTGCCAGCAAGGTTGTGCGGGAGTTCGATGAGCAGTTCTTC. The chain joins TRBV6-1 to TRBJ2-1; 7 bases agree with TRBD2. The germline V gene has CDR1 MNHNS and CDR2 SASEGT. V trimming: 7 bases; J trimming: 8 bases; junction bases outside the gene matches: 11. This CDR3 is built from 14 residues.

This clonotype has a count of ten or more. The chain couples TRBV7-9 to TRBJ2-7; 11 bases are a match to TRBD2. J gave up 2 bases and V 5 bases, and 8 bases lay outside the gene matches. This CDR3 spans 16 amino acids. CDR1 is SEHNR and CDR2 is FQNEAQ in the germline V gene (reference sequence). CDR3 bases: TGTGCCAGCAGCCTCGGACTAGCGGGTAATCCCTACGAGCAGTACTTC. This gives the protein CASSLGLAGNPYEQYF. Variable domain in full (rest from reference TRBV7-9 and TRBJ2-7): DTGVSQNPRHKITKRGQNVTFRCDPISEHNRLYWYRQTLGQGPEFLTYFQNEAQLEKSRLLSDRFSAERPKGSFSTLEIQRTEQGDSAMYLCASSLGLAGNPYEQYFGPGTRLTVT.

This clonotype showed up many times. V gene TRBV14 combines with J gene TRBJ1-2, with D unclear. The CDR3 contains 15 residues. Germline V CDR1 and CDR2: SGHDN, FVKESK. Trimming pared 0 bases from V and 8 bases from J, leaving 16 bases between. The CDR3 spells CASSQDLQPFEGYTF. CDR3 bases: TGTGCCAGCAGCCAAGATCTGCAGCCCTTCGAAGGCTACACCTTC.

This clonotype has a count of ten or more. CDR3 sequence (DNA): TGTGCCAGCAGCGTAGACGGACTAAGCACAGATACGCAGTATTTT. Its protein is CASSVDGLSTDTQYF. The V and J genes are TRBV9 and TRBJ2-3; D possibly corresponds to TRBD2 (6 bases). CDR3 length: 15 residues. CDR1 and CDR2 (germline): SGDLS, YYNGEE. With 0 bases removed from V and 0 bases from J, the gap between germline ends came to 8 bases. Full variable domain (remainder filled in from reference TRBV9 and TRBJ2-3): DSGVTQTPKHLITATGQRVTLRCSPRSGDLSVYWYQQSLDQGLQFLIQYYNGEERAKGNILERFSAQQFPDLHSELNLSSLELGDSALYFCASSVDGLSTDTQYFGPGTRLTVL.

This rearrangement joins TRBV14 to TRBJ2-3; TRBD2 agrees at 11 bases. The CDR3 runs to 19 residues. The germline V gene encodes CDR1 SGHDN and CDR2 FVKESK. The V and J ends lost 1 base and 2 bases, in that order; junction bases with no gene match: 11. The chain's CDR3 is CASSQVRGTSGRSTDTQYF. As DNA, the CDR3 is TGTGCCAGCAGCCAAGTTCGAGGGACTAGCGGACGATCCACAGATACGCAGTATTTT.

With regard to this clonotype: This may stem from a read error, because a much larger clone lies one nucleotide away. Because it lacks the conserved phenylalanine or tryptophan at the end, this CDR3 is likely a read error. The genes are TRBV20-1 and TRBJ1-1, with D maybe TRBD1 (6 bases). With 5 bases removed from V and 5 bases from J, the gap between germline ends came to 9 bases. CDR3 length equals 11 residues. The V gene's germline CDR1 is DFQATT and CDR2 SNEGSKA (reference sequence). CDR3 DNA: TGCAGTGCTTCTCAGGGGACTGAAGCTTTCTCT. This translates into CSASQGTEAFS.

This clonotype came up many times. The chain has TRBV12-3 or TRBV12-4 and TRBJ2-7; 11 bases align to TRBD2. The CDR3 consists of 14 residues. Trimming removed 7 bases from V and 7 bases from J; junction bases left unmatched: 9. The CDR3 nucleotides are TGTGCCAGCAACATAGCGGGAGGGCCGAAAGAGCAGTACTTC. The encoded protein is CASNIAGGPKEQYF.

This clonotype was recorded at least ten times. V is TRBV30 and J is TRBJ2-1; 10 nucleotides line up with TRBD2. Germline V gives CDR1 GTSNPN, CDR2 SVGIG (reference sequence). Germline trimming cut 4 bases from V and 4 bases from J; bases unmatched to any gene: 4. The length of the CDR3 is 14 residues. The CDR3 bases are TGTGCCTGGAATAGCGGGAGGAAATACAATGAGCAGTTCTTC. The encoded protein is CAWNSGRKYNEQFF.

At least ten counts were recorded for this clonotype. The chain employs TRBV20-1 and TRBJ1-5; maybe TRBD1 (6 bases). The germline V gene has CDR1 DFQATT and CDR2 SNEGSKA (reference sequence). Between the trimmed V and J ends, which lost 3 bases and 1 base, there was a span of 13 bases. The CDR3 length is 15 residues. CDR3 coding DNA: TGCAGTGCTAGGACCAGGGGCATCAGCAATCAGCCCCAGCATTTT. It encodes CSARTRGISNQPQHF.

This clonotype has ten or more counts. V and J are TRBV20-1 and TRBJ2-5; D gene ambiguous. This CDR3 contains 13 residues. Per the germline V gene, CDR1 is DFQATT and CDR2 is SNEGSKA (reference sequence). V lost 0 bases, J lost 4 bases, and 9 bases lay in between. The chain's CDR3 is CSARDLPTETQYF. In nucleotides, the CDR3 is TGCAGTGCTAGAGATCTCCCGACAGAGACCCAGTACTTC.

This clonotype was recorded many times. This sequence joins TRBV4-2 and TRBJ2-3; 9 nucleotides align to TRBD2. Germline-derived CDR1 and CDR2 are LGHNA and YNFKEQ. CDR3 length: 15 amino acids. V dropped 4 bases and J dropped 7; count of bases not matched to a gene: 9. Written as DNA, the CDR3 is TGTGCCAGCAGCCCCGAGGCGGGAGGGATGAATACGCAGTATTTT. It translates to CASSPEAGGMNTQYF.